The 27 T cell receptor beta chains in this list originate from one sample, sequenced in a study of T cell responses to AZD1222 COVID-19 vaccine. The table came from immunoSEQ multiplex PCR; TCRdb's copy has only in-frame clones and leaves some out. Among approximately 160,000 clones listed, less than 95% were seen once. This material consisted of peripheral blood, taken on day 0 of AZD1222 vaccination. The receptors were sampled from an adult in good health.

The count of this clone is one. The rearrangement joins TRBV4-2 to TRBJ2-1; either TRBD1 or TRBD2 may fit D (5 bases each). V dropped 0 bases and J dropped 6 bases, with 15 bases sitting between them. The CDR3 is 16 amino acids. The V gene's germline CDR1 is LGHNA and CDR2 YNFKEQ. The chain's CDR3 is CASSQEGVGTFNEQFF. Here the CDR3 DNA reads TGTGCCAGCAGCCAAGAGGGGGTGGGGACCTTCAATGAGCAGTTCTTC.

The gene calls are TRBV6-2 or TRBV6-3 and TRBJ2-7, with 7 bases matching TRBD1. The CDR3 loop spans 14 amino acids. V gave up 3 bases and J gave up 6 bases; unmatched junction bases: 8. Germline values: CDR1 MNHEY, CDR2 SVGEGT. CDR3 loop: CASSYEGASSEQYF. CDR3 nucleotide sequence: TGTGCCAGCAGTTATGAGGGGGCGTCGAGCGAGCAGTACTTC.

The chain recombines TRBV2 with TRBJ1-4; D is ambiguous. Deletions cut 2 bases from V and 3 bases from J, with 7 bases between. Per germline, CDR1 SNHLY and CDR2 FYNNEI. The CDR3 loop spans 14 amino acids. This CDR3 reads CASSEFSSNEKLFF. In DNA form, the CDR3 reads TGTGCCAGCAGTGAATTCAGCTCTAATGAAAAACTGTTTTTT.

The rearrangement links TRBV12-3 or TRBV12-4 to TRBJ1-5; TRBD1 is a possible D gene (5 bases). Trimming shortened V by 6 bases and J by 6 bases, and 12 bases separated the two germline ends. The CDR3 is made up of 13 amino acids. The CDR3 nucleotides are TGTGCCAGCAGGGGGCGGGATAGTCAGCCCCAGCATTTT. This gives the protein CASRGRDSQPQHF.

The CDR3 here is CASSSLGTGGYGYTF. The CDR3 DNA sequence: TGTGCCAGCAGTTCCCTCGGGACGGGGGGCTATGGCTACACCTTC. The J gene is TRBJ1-2, the V gene TRBV11-2, with D tentatively TRBD1 (5 bases). Germline lookup yields CDR1 SGHAT and CDR2 FQNNGV. V lost 6 bases to trimming and J lost 4 bases, with 18 bases between them. CDR3 size: 15 residues. Together with reference TRBV11-2 and TRBJ1-2, the CDR3 gives the full variable domain: EAGVAQSPRYKIIEKRQSVAFWCNPISGHATLYWYQQILGQGPKLLIQFQNNGVVDDSQLPKDRFSAERLKGVDSTLKIQPAKLEDSAVYLCASSSLGTGGYGYTFGSGTRLTVV.

This chain joins TRBV29-1 and TRBJ2-7, with 8 nucleotides matching TRBD2. J gave up 3 bases and V 4 bases, and 11 bases lay outside the gene matches. The CDR3 covers 15 residues. Germline V gives CDR1 SQVTM, CDR2 ANQGSEA. In DNA form, the CDR3 reads TGCAGCGTTGTGGTTTCCGAGACTAGCGACTACGAGCAGTACTTC. Translating it yields CSVVVSETSDYEQYF.

For the CDR3, the DNA is TGTGCCAGCAGCCCCTTGATGGACGCAGCTTATGGCTACACCTTC. As protein: CASSPLMDAAYGYTF. The chain recombines TRBV3-1 (or the pseudogene TRBV3-2) with TRBJ1-2; D is unclear. This CDR3 comprises 15 residues. Germline loops: CDR1 LGHDT, CDR2 YNNKEL (reference sequence). V was clipped by 4 bases and J by 5 bases, with 17 bases between them.

The rearrangement joins TRBV11-3 to TRBJ1-6; perhaps TRBD1 as D (5 bases). CDR1 and CDR2 from the germline V gene are SGHNT and YENEEA. CDR3 length equals 14 residues. V lost 5 bases and J lost 7, with 12 bases in between. The CDR3: CASSPGTKNSPLHF. CDR3 nucleotide sequence: TGTGCCAGCAGCCCGGGGACCAAAAATTCACCCCTCCACTTT.

The rearrangement uses TRBV4-3 and TRBJ2-1; D is uncertain. The CDR3 sequence is 12 residues long. Germline loops: CDR1 LGHNA, CDR2 YSLEER. V shed 0 bases and J shed 11 bases, with 8 bases lying between them. In nucleotides, the CDR3 is TGCGCCAGCAGCCAAGAAACACAAAAGCAGTTCTTC. It encodes CASSQETQKQFF.

This sequence joins TRBV5-1 and TRBJ2-7; no definite D call. CDR1 is SGHRS, CDR2 YFSETQ, per germline. The CDR3 covers 14 residues. Trimming took 0 bases from V and 3 from J, leaving 10 bases between them. This CDR3 is CASSLASFGYEQYF. The CDR3 region has the DNA TGCGCCAGCAGCTTGGCCTCTTTTGGCTACGAGCAGTACTTC.

V and J are TRBV25-1 and TRBJ1-1; 10 nucleotides match TRBD1. The CDR3 length is 14 residues. Germline loops: CDR1 MGHDK, CDR2 SYGVNS. V trimming: 4 bases; J trimming: 5 bases; junction bases outside the gene matches: 4. CDR3 nucleotide sequence: TGTGCCAGCAGTGCGACAGGGGGCAGAACTGAAGCTTTCTTT. Translation: CASSATGGRTEAFF.

CDR3 nucleotide sequence: TGCGCCAGCAGCCAACCAGGACAGGTCCGTGGCTACACCTTC. Translated, it gives CASSQPGQVRGYTF. The chain joins TRBV4-1 to TRBJ1-2; 7 bases match TRBD1. The CDR3 is made up of 14 amino acids. Germline loops: CDR1 MGHRA, CDR2 YSYEKL. V shed 2 bases, J shed 7 bases, and the junction held 7 bases outside the gene matches.

V is TRBV6-5 and J is TRBJ2-1; D is unresolved. Germline V lookup: CDR1 MNHEY, CDR2 SVGAGI. This CDR3 spans 14 amino acids. V shed 2 bases and J shed 9 bases, with 14 bases lying between them. The CDR3 DNA follows: TGTGCCAGCAGTTACGAAGGACCCTTGAGTGAGCAGTTCTTC. This codes for CASSYEGPLSEQFF.

This chain links TRBV5-8 with TRBJ1-5; 10 bases line up with TRBD1. The CDR3 loop spans 15 amino acids. Trimming cost V 3 bases and J 4 bases; bases outside gene matches: 4. Germline loops: CDR1 SGHTS, CDR2 YDEGEE. CDR3 bases: TGTGCCAGCAGCTGGTCGGGACAGGGGAATCAGCCCCAGCATTTT. As protein: CASSWSGQGNQPQHF.

This chain uses TRBV7-6 with TRBJ2-5, with D possibly matching TRBD2 (6 bases). The germline CDR1 and CDR2 sequences are SGHVS and FNYEAQ. The germline V and J ends were trimmed by 5 bases and 6 bases, with 22 bases remaining between them. This CDR3 region has 16 residues. The CDR3 DNA follows: TGTGCCAGCAGCCCGACGAGTAGAGGGCGCGGGAAGACCCAGTACTTC. Translated: CASSPTSRGRGKTQYF.

This chain connects TRBV11-3 to TRBJ1-3; 7 bases map to TRBD1. Looked up from germline, CDR1 is SGHNT and CDR2 is YENEEA. With 5 bases clipped from V and 1 base from J, the junction kept 5 bases outside the gene matches. The CDR3 has 15 residues. This CDR3 is CASSPWDSSGNTIYF. In nucleotides, the CDR3 is TGTGCCAGCAGCCCATGGGACAGTTCTGGAAACACCATATATTTT.

The chain combines TRBV3-1 (or the pseudogene TRBV3-2) with TRBJ1-2, with 11 bases matching TRBD1. The CDR3 has 16 amino acids. The trim removed 0 bases at V and 6 bases at J, leaving 6 bases unmatched. Germline V CDR1 and CDR2: LGHDT, YNNKEL (reference sequence). CDR3 residues: CASSQDHGDRGNGYTF. The CDR3 region has the DNA TGTGCCAGCAGCCAAGATCATGGGGACAGGGGGAATGGCTACACCTTC.

This rearrangement joins TRBV9 to TRBJ1-2; 11 nucleotides match TRBD1. The CDR3 covers 14 residues. V trimming: 0 bases; J trimming: 10 bases; junction bases outside the gene matches: 5. In germline, CDR1 is SGDLS, CDR2 YYNGEE. CDR3 loop: CASSVGDRGDLYTF. Here the CDR3 DNA reads TGTGCCAGCAGCGTAGGGGACAGGGGGGATCTCTACACCTTC.

The J gene is TRBJ2-2, the V gene TRBV29-1; 9 bases fit TRBD2. Germline CDR1 is SQVTM and CDR2 is ANQGSEA. Trimming took 3 bases from V and 4 from J; bases not matched to a gene: 3. The CDR3 runs 14 residues. DNA for the CDR3: TGCAGCGTTGAGGCTAGCGGGGCCACCGGGGAGCTGTTTTTT. It translates to CSVEASGATGELFF.

In nucleotides, the CDR3 is TGTGCCAGCAGTCCCCTCAATTCACCCCTCCACTTT. Residues: CASSPLNSPLHF. The chain joins TRBV5-4 to TRBJ1-6; the D is unclear. In germline, CDR1 is SGHNT, CDR2 YYREEE (reference sequence). V dropped 5 bases and J dropped 7 bases, with 7 bases sitting between them. The CDR3 sequence is 12 residues long. Full variable domain (missing parts from reference TRBV5-4 and TRBJ1-6): ETGVTQSPTHLIKTRGQQVTLRCSSQSGHNTVSWYQQALGQGPQFIFQYYREEENGRGNFPPRFSGLQFPNYSSELNVNALELDDSALYLCASSPLNSPLHFGNGTRLTVT.

This chain joins TRBV6-5 and TRBJ2-5, with 7 nucleotides matching TRBD1. The CDR3 contains 14 residues. Germline CDR1 reads MNHEY; CDR2 reads SVGAGI. V lost 4 bases and J lost 1; bases outside the gene matches: 3. CDR3 in DNA: TGTGCCAGCAGTTCGGGACAGACCCAAGAGACCCAGTACTTC. The encoded protein is CASSSGQTQETQYF.

The chain has TRBV27 and TRBJ1-5; possibly TRBD1 for D (6 bases). CDR1 MNHEY and CDR2 SMNVEV come from the germline V gene (reference sequence). V dropped 2 bases and J dropped 5 bases, with 10 bases sitting between them. This CDR3 spans 14 amino acids. The CDR3 region is CASSLRGHDQPQHF. In nucleotides, the CDR3 is TGTGCCAGCAGTTTACGGGGACATGATCAGCCCCAGCATTTT.

The chain recombines TRBV4-1 with TRBJ1-5, with TRBD1 as a possible D gene (5 bases). V was shortened by 5 bases and J by 2 bases, with 13 bases between the two germline ends. The CDR3 has 15 residues. Germline lookup yields CDR1 MGHRA and CDR2 YSYEKL. In DNA form, the CDR3 reads TGCGCCAGCAGCTCGGGGGTTGGAGGCAATCAGCCCCAGCATTTT. It codes for CASSSGVGGNQPQHF.

The V call is TRBV24-1, the J call TRBJ1-3; TRBD1 aligns across 7 bases. Trimming removed 3 bases from V and 10 bases from J; junction bases left unmatched: 26. The length of the CDR3 is 20 residues. Germline values: CDR1 KGHDR, CDR2 SFDVKD. The CDR3 sequence: CATSDDNPDRHTALLLTIYF. In DNA form, the CDR3 reads TGTGCCACCAGTGATGATAACCCGGACAGGCATACCGCCCTCTTATTAACCATATATTTT.

CDR3 coding DNA: TGTGCCAGCATTTCCGGGACAGGGGTTCGGAGCTACACCTTC. Translated, it gives CASISGTGVRSYTF. The chain employs TRBV6-5 and TRBJ1-2; 10 bases are shared with TRBD1. CDR1 and CDR2 (germline): MNHEY, SVGAGI. Trimming at V came to 7 bases and at J to 9 bases, leaving 11 bases not matched to a gene. The CDR3 contains 14 residues.

This clone was seen once. The chain couples TRBV25-1 to TRBJ1-3, with 9 bases identical to TRBD1. Trimming removed 4 bases from V and 1 base from J; junction bases left unmatched: 11. This CDR3 spans 18 amino acids. Looked up from germline, CDR1 is MGHDK and CDR2 is SYGVNS. The CDR3, as DNA: TGTGCCAGCAGTGGAGGGACCGGGACAGGGACATCTGGAAACACCATATATTTT. As protein: CASSGGTGTGTSGNTIYF.

The rearrangement links TRBV24-1 to TRBJ1-1, with D unclear. V lost 4 bases to trimming and J lost 5 bases, with 7 bases between them. The V gene's germline CDR1 is KGHDR and CDR2 SFDVKD. This CDR3 region has 12 residues. This CDR3 is CATSDPGTEAFF. The CDR3, as DNA: TGTGCCACCAGTGACCCCGGGACTGAAGCTTTCTTT.